This T cell receptor beta chain came from a study of T cells in Graves' hyperthyroidism and ophthalmopathy. Regarding this clonotype: Its antigen is not identified.

Those patients with uncontrolled infection, other autoimmune disease, pregnancy or lactation were excluded. Findings and limits, study-wide: Most thyroid-expanded clonotypes above 0.001 were also found in blood.

The V gene's germline CDR1 is DFQATT and CDR2 SNEGSKA (reference sequence). The CDR3 is 15 amino acids. TCR beta CDR3 regions were amplified from RNA. During a first-round RT-PCR of the TCR CDR3, the HTBI primer set was used. MiXCR was run by TCRdb on the multiplex PCR reads, yielding one entry per CDR3 protein. The repertoire holds hundreds of thousands of distinct CDR3 sequences, with less than 25% as singletons. Sequenced input: blood. V gene TRBV20-1 combines with J gene TRBJ2-3; D is uncertain. The origin of this receptor is a man aged 25-40 years with Graves' ophthalmopathy. CDR3 region: CSLTRSSDSTDTQYF. The DNA for the CDR3 is TGCAGCCTCACAAGATCCAGCGATAGCACAGATACGCAGTATTTT.